The 9 T cell receptor beta chains below all came from one sample that was sequenced in a study of shared clonotypes between healthy human individuals. Assay used: immunoSEQ multiplex PCR; TCRdb lists only in-frame clones, some missing. The table has some 690,000 clones, about 90% seen once. Source material: memory CD8+ T cells from PBMCs. Stated subset: CD45RO+ cells pooled with CCR7-negative TemRA cells. Receptor source: a man aged 18 to 29 in good health. Some clones in this sample may be carry-over from other donors' samples.

The chain uses TRBV11-3 and TRBJ2-1; 8 bases agree with TRBD2. The V gene's germline CDR1 is SGHNT and CDR2 YENEEA. This CDR3 has 15 amino acids. The trim removed 5 bases at V and 7 bases at J, leaving 10 bases unmatched. CDR3 sequence (DNA): TGTGCCAGCAGCAGCCTAGCGGGCGTGGGAAATGAGCAGTTCTTC. The encoded protein is CASSSLAGVGNEQFF.

The V and J genes are TRBV9 and TRBJ2-3; 7 positions match TRBD2. This CDR3 has 17 residues. Per germline, CDR1 SGDLS and CDR2 YYNGEE. V gave up 1 base and J gave up 2 bases; unmatched junction bases: 10. The CDR3 DNA sequence: TGTGCCAGCAGCGTAACGGGAGGCAGAGCTGCCACAGATACGCAGTATTTT. This translates into CASSVTGGRAATDTQYF.

The chain is built from TRBV27 and TRBJ2-1; 13 bases are shared with TRBD2. CDR3 length: 18 amino acids. The ends lost 8 bases at V and 9 bases at J; junction bases unmatched: 19. Per germline, CDR1 MNHEY and CDR2 SMNVEV (reference sequence). The CDR3 is CASQSRLAGGLSAPEQFF. Written as DNA, the CDR3 is TGTGCCAGCCAATCTAGACTAGCGGGAGGTCTGTCCGCACCTGAGCAGTTCTTC.

This clone was detected ten times or more. The identical CDR3 is also encoded by other nucleotide sequences in the sample. The V and J genes are TRBV6-1 and TRBJ1-2, with D uncertain. CDR3 length equals 13 residues. Trimming removed 2 bases from V and 8 bases from J, with 12 bases in between. Germline-derived CDR1 and CDR2 are MNHNS and SASEGT. CDR3 in DNA: TGTGCCAGCAGTGAAACCGGGAGAGGGGGCTACACCTTC. Translated: CASSETGRGGYTF.

V is TRBV6-6 and J is TRBJ2-3; the D gene is possibly TRBD2 (5 bases). V lost 8 bases and J 2 bases, leaving 8 bases between the germline ends. The CDR3 runs to 12 residues. Germline CDR1 MNHNY, CDR2 SVGAGI (reference sequence). As DNA, the CDR3 is TGTGCCAGCGAGGGTATCACAGATACGCAGTATTTT. This codes for CASEGITDTQYF.

The genes are TRBV4-1 and TRBJ2-5; 9 positions agree with TRBD1. The CDR3 is made up of 16 amino acids. The J segment lost 1 base and the V segment lost 1 base, leaving 4 bases of the junction unmatched. The V gene's germline CDR1 is MGHRA and CDR2 YSYEKL. In nucleotides, the CDR3 is TGCGCCAGCAGCCAAGCACAGGGGGCAGGCCAAGAGACCCAGTACTTC. Its translation: CASSQAQGAGQETQYF.

The genes are TRBV27 and TRBJ2-6; 9 nucleotides line up with TRBD1. V dropped 4 bases and J dropped 1; count of bases not matched to a gene: 5. Germline values: CDR1 MNHEY, CDR2 SMNVEV (reference sequence). The CDR3 is made up of 17 amino acids. Here the CDR3 DNA reads TGTGCCAGCAGTTCCGGGACAGGGCCGTCTGGGGCCAACGTCCTGACTTTC. This sequence encodes CASSSGTGPSGANVLTF.

This chain joins TRBV7-9 and TRBJ1-2; D may be TRBD1 (5 bases). V shed 1 base and J shed 6 bases, with 15 bases lying between them. Germline loops: CDR1 SEHNR, CDR2 FQNEAQ (reference sequence). The CDR3 spans 15 residues. The CDR3 region has the DNA TGTGCCAGCAGCTTAGTGTCACAGGACAAACATGGCTACACCTTC. Encoded protein: CASSLVSQDKHGYTF. Using reference TRBV7-9 and TRBJ1-2 for the parts outside the CDR3, the full variable domain is DTGVSQNPRHKITKRGQNVTFRCDPISEHNRLYWYRQTLGQGPEFLTYFQNEAQLEKSRLLSDRFSAERPKGSFSTLEIQRTEQGDSAMYLCASSLVSQDKHGYTFGSGTRLTVV.

This chain uses TRBV5-1 with TRBJ2-7; D not resolved. The CDR3 length is 14 residues. V lost 1 base and J 2 bases, leaving 10 bases between the germline ends. CDR1 and CDR2 (germline): SGHRS, YFSETQ. The CDR3 loop is CASSLIEGTYEQYF. The CDR3 DNA sequence: TGCGCCAGCAGCTTGATAGAAGGGACCTACGAGCAGTACTTC.